The clone carrying this T cell receptor beta chain has more than one count but fewer than ten. Its antigen is not known. The data belong to a study of CD8 T cells in ankylosing spondylitis. Whole-study findings and limits: Roughly eight highly homologous variants made up a TCR beta motif that seemed to typify ankylosing spondylitis blood.

CDR1 is SEHNR and CDR2 is FQNEAQ in the germline V gene (reference sequence). V dropped 5 bases and J dropped 6; count of bases not matched to a gene: 8. The CDR3 loop spans 15 amino acids. MiXCR, applied by TCRdb to the 5' RACE reads, yields one record per CDR3 protein. This sample has approximately 400,000 distinct CDR3 sequences, with roughly a sixth found just once. V is TRBV7-9 and J is TRBJ2-2, with 8 bases matching TRBD1. This clonotype was sampled from a male donor with ankylosing spondylitis. Sequencing was done on a sample of blood, either unsorted or a sorted T cell fraction (not recorded which). The CDR3 DNA reads TGTGCCAGCAGCACGAGGACAGGGCTCGCCGGGGAGCTGTTTTTT. This encodes CASSTRTGLAGELFF.